This T cell receptor beta chain appears in the sequencing data of a study of T-cell reconstitution after alpha-beta-depleted transplantation in children. Comments on this clonotype: Its matching antigen is unknown.

The library targeted TCRbeta and was prepared with unique molecular identifiers. TCRdb analysed the PCR reads with MiXCR anew, one entry per CDR3 protein. The table lists fewer than 550,000 distinct CDR3 sequences, about an eighth of them singletons. Broader study findings: About two months after transplant, alpha-beta T cells reportedly came from several hundred expanded graft clones.

From germline, CDR1 is MGHRA and CDR2 YSYEKL. V shed 1 base, J shed 8 bases, and the junction held 10 bases outside the gene matches. The CDR3 is 15 residues long. The chain couples TRBV4-1 to TRBJ1-2; TRBD1 aligns across 7 bases. The sample consisted of PBMCs, mostly from graft donor cells, taken 180 days after TCRalphabeta/CD19-depleted stem cell transplant. This TCR was sampled from a female patient between 2 and 10 years old who had a stem cell transplant for aplastic anemia, so the T cells may come from the graft donor. CDR3 protein: CASSQAPRQGDGYTF. The CDR3 DNA follows: TGCGCCAGCAGCCAAGCCCCCCGACAGGGAGACGGCTACACCTTC.